This TCR beta chain appears in the sequencing data of a study of T cell repertoires in cytomegalovirus infection. Regarding this clonotype: Its antigen is undetermined.

From the reads, TCRdb called clonotypes with MiXCR, one entry per CDR3 protein. The sample lists 650,000 to 850,000 distinct CDR3 sequences; 25% to 35% were seen once. This TCR derives from a human donor in good health (CMV status not recorded). Some clones in this sample may be carry-over from other donors' samples. The specimen was cultured CD8+ T cells from PBMCs, collected from culture after CMV antigen stimulation.

The CDR3 DNA sequence: TGTGCCAGCAGTTGGGTGGAGGGCAATGAGCAGTTCTTC. It is translated as CASSWVEGNEQFF. This sequence joins TRBV27 and TRBJ2-1, with D possibly TRBD2 on 6 matching bases. There are 13 residues in the CDR3. The germline CDR1 and CDR2 sequences are MNHEY and SMNVEV (reference sequence). Trimming pared 4 bases from V and 6 bases from J, leaving 10 bases between.